This T cell receptor (beta chain) was documented in a study of graft-versus-host responses after intestinal transplantation. Across the whole study: Each recipient received a multivisceral, liver-intestinal, or isolated intestinal graft. Every one of the recipients received anti-thymocyte globulin induction and afterwards took tacrolimus and steroids for around 3 years.

Using immunoSEQ multiplex PCR, the repertoire was profiled, and TCRdb retains in-frame clones only, with some absent. The sample has tens of thousands of clones, roughly 91% seen once. This CDR3 is built from 15 residues. The J segment lost 2 bases and the V segment lost 2 bases, leaving 5 bases of the junction unmatched. Germline V gives CDR1 MNHNS, CDR2 SASEGT. Worth noting for this clone: Its antigen is unknown.

Whole-study findings and limits: Recipient-marrow GvH clones were detected, some having first appeared in ileum or blood. Early post-transplant HvG declines showed an association with peak circulating GvH clone levels.

This TCR was sampled from a human donor who was the organ donor for an intestinal transplant. The rearrangement uses TRBV6-1 and TRBJ2-7; 8 nucleotides line up with TRBD1. This material consisted of unstimulated CD4+ T cells sorted from spleen or lymph node cells, taken before transplant. In DNA form, the CDR3 reads TGTGCCAGCAGTGAAATTGGCAGGGGGCCCTACGAGCAGTACTTC. Amino acids: CASSEIGRGPYEQYF.